This T cell receptor beta chain is drawn from a study of shared clonotypes between healthy human individuals. Sequencing was performed with immunoSEQ multiplex PCR; in TCRdb, only in-frame clones are kept and a portion is missing. This table has fewer than 1 million clones, around 96% appearing once. Naive CD8 cells comprised CD45RO-negative, CCR7-positively selected cells, excluding terminally differentiated effector memory CD45RA+ cells. Trimming at V came to 2 bases and at J to 9 bases, leaving 12 bases not matched to a gene. The CDR3 sequence is 17 residues long. CDR1 SGHVS and CDR2 FNYEAQ come from the germline V gene.

The receptor was derived from a man aged 25 to 45 in good health. The J gene is TRBJ2-1, the V gene TRBV7-6, with 11 bases identical to TRBD2. Sample: naive CD8+ T cells sorted from blood. CDR3 loop: CASSLPRASGRQGEQFF. The CDR3 bases are TGTGCCAGCAGCTTACCGCGCGCTAGCGGGAGGCAGGGTGAGCAGTTCTTC.